This T cell receptor (beta chain) comes out of a study of long-term antiretroviral therapy in people with HIV. Sequencing relied on immunoSEQ assay v3.0, run at survey level. TCRdb's table, derived via immunoSEQ multiplex PCR, lists solely in-frame clones and lacks some. The repertoire holds 20,000 to 25,000 clones, with more than 65% as singletons. Participants living with HIV all received treatment in the United States. The specimen comprised unsorted PBMCs, sampled 0.3 years after starting antiretroviral therapy. The sequence derives from a man between 45 and 60 years old with HIV.

The CDR3 DNA follows: TGTGCCAGCAGTCCCGACAGTAGCAATCAGCCCCAGCATTTT. It is translated as CASSPDSSNQPQHF. The V call is TRBV27, the J call TRBJ1-5; perhaps TRBD1 as D (5 bases). The V gene lost 5 bases and the J gene lost 0 bases, with 8 bases spanning the gap. The CDR3 is 14 amino acids. Germline CDR1 is MNHEY and CDR2 is SMNVEV (reference sequence).